This record covers a single T cell receptor beta chain. What it binds is not known. These data belong to a study of cytotoxic CD8 clonotypes in ibrutinib-treated CLL. Trimming cost V 4 bases and J 0 bases, with 17 bases left between them. The germline V gene has CDR1 SGDLS and CDR2 YYNGEE. The CDR3 is made up of 16 amino acids. The planned depth of sequencing spanned 1 in 200,000 to 1 in 1 million T cells. Profiling relied on immunoSEQ multiplex PCR, and the TCRdb table lists in-frame clones only, not all of them. The sample has about 250,000 clones, 70% seen once. Points from the study as a whole: In sustained-remission versus progressing patients, sampling times differed. Clonality was higher at ibrutinib response and returned toward baseline at progression.

J is TRBJ2-7 and V is TRBV9, with D hard to call. The TCR originated in a human donor with chronic lymphocytic leukemia. This specimen was PBMCs, taken after 24 months of ibrutinib treatment. Written as DNA, the CDR3 is TGTGCCAGCAGCCCCCCCCACAGTCTAGACTCCTACGAGCAGTACTTC. The encoded protein is CASSPPHSLDSYEQYF.